Following are 8 T cell receptor beta chains from one sample sequenced in a study of blood T cell repertoires in COVID-19. TCRdb's table, derived via immunoSEQ multiplex PCR, lists solely in-frame clones and lacks some. The profile covers 250,000 or so clones, with about 90% appearing a single time and 2% to 2.5% taken by the ten largest. Source material: peripheral blood. These receptors were obtained from a woman between 55 and 75 years old with COVID-19, enrolled during active disease.

The rearrangement joins TRBV6-1 to TRBJ1-4, with unresolved D. The CDR3 is 14 residues long. Germline lookup yields CDR1 MNHNS and CDR2 SASEGT. With 0 bases removed from V and 8 bases from J, the gap between germline ends came to 10 bases. The CDR3 coding sequence is TGTGCCAGCAGTGAAGCGGGCAGTCGCGAAAAACTGTTTTTT. It translates to CASSEAGSREKLFF.

The genes are TRBV27 and TRBJ2-7, with D tentatively TRBD2 (5 bases). The V end was cut by 5 bases, the J end by 6 bases, with 17 bases between. The CDR3 covers 14 residues. The germline gives CDR1 MNHEY, CDR2 SMNVEV (reference sequence). The CDR3 DNA follows: TGTGCCAGCAGTCCCGGGCCGGGAATTGGCGAGCAGTACTTC. The encoded protein is CASSPGPGIGEQYF.

The chain recombines TRBV7-2 with TRBJ1-5; D is possibly TRBD1 (6 bases). The V gene's germline CDR1 is SGHTA and CDR2 FQGNSA. Trimming left V 5 bases short and J 11 bases short, with 19 bases between. The CDR3 consists of 14 residues. The CDR3 region has the DNA TGTGCCAGCAGCCCGATTGGCGGGGGCATGGCCCAGCATTTT. Translation gives CASSPIGGGMAQHF.

Remarks on this clone: The same CDR3 arises from other DNA sequences in this sample as well. This chain connects TRBV19 to TRBJ2-6; possibly TRBD1 for D (5 bases). Germline CDR1 reads LNHDA; CDR2 reads SQIVND (reference sequence). The CDR3 is 14 residues long. V gave up 4 bases and J gave up 2 bases, with 6 bases separating them. The CDR3 loop reads CASSRGPGANVLTF. The CDR3 DNA follows: TGTGCCAGTAGTAGGGGCCCTGGGGCCAACGTCCTGACTTTC.

Only one count was recorded for this clone. The genes are TRBV4-2 and TRBJ1-1; the D is unclear. V shed 0 bases and J shed 4 bases, with 9 bases lying between them. The CDR3 is made up of 14 amino acids. CDR1 LGHNA and CDR2 YNFKEQ come from the germline V gene. The CDR3 nucleotides read TGTGCCAGCAGCCAAGACGGGTACGGCACTGAAGCTTTCTTT. This encodes CASSQDGYGTEAFF.

The V and J genes are TRBV5-1 and TRBJ2-5; 8 bases match TRBD1. The ends lost 4 bases at V and 2 bases at J; junction bases unmatched: 4. Per the germline V gene, CDR1 is SGHRS and CDR2 is YFSETQ. CDR3 size: 14 residues. The CDR3 bases are TGCGCCAGCAGCCCCCGGGACAGGCAAGAGACCCAGTACTTC. It is translated as CASSPRDRQETQYF.

The chain employs TRBV27 and TRBJ2-2; D is undetermined. This CDR3 is built from 15 residues. From germline, CDR1 is MNHEY and CDR2 SMNVEV (reference sequence). V lost 8 bases and J lost 6, with 19 bases in between. CDR3 bases: TGTGCCAGCGCAATGATCCCGGTCCGAGCCGGGGAGCTGTTTTTT. It encodes CASAMIPVRAGELFF.

The chain couples TRBV7-6 to TRBJ2-2; 7 bases align to TRBD1. After removal of 1 base from V and 3 bases from J, the junction contained 11 bases not matched to a gene. CDR3 size: 18 residues. Germline V lookup: CDR1 SGHVS, CDR2 FNYEAQ. CDR3 sequence: CASSLGWAGGDYTGELFF. The CDR3 coding sequence is TGTGCCAGCAGCTTAGGTTGGGCAGGGGGTGATTACACCGGGGAGCTGTTTTTT.